A selection of T cell receptor beta chains follows, all from one sample in a study of T cells expressing NK-cell markers. Using the 5' RACE reads, TCRdb records one entry per CDR3 protein without DNA. In all, the sample yields hundreds of thousands of distinct CDR3 sequences. The sequencing sample was made of blood T cells: a sorted CD56 or NKG2C T cell subset, CD4+ or CD8+ T cells, or bulk PBMC T cells (not recorded which). These receptors were obtained from a woman between 18 and 75 years old in good health. The CDR3 runs from the conserved cysteine through the conserved F or W. Each record gives: J gene, V gene, CDR3 protein.

j_call: TRBJ2-7; v_call: TRBV12-3/TRBV12-4; cdr3_aa: CASITGYYEQYF
j_call: TRBJ1-2; v_call: TRBV4-1; cdr3_aa: CASSQDRESYGYTF
j_call: TRBJ2-3; v_call: TRBV6-1; cdr3_aa: CATLLRAGGTGDTQYF
j_call: TRBJ2-1; v_call: TRBV20-1; cdr3_aa: CSARDAGGNEQFF
j_call: TRBJ2-7; v_call: TRBV5-1; cdr3_aa: CASSLAGGIGYEQYF
j_call: TRBJ2-4; v_call: TRBV6-5; cdr3_aa: CASSYSGLTGGKNIQYF
j_call: TRBJ1-5; v_call: TRBV18; cdr3_aa: CASSARQGVGQPQHF
j_call: TRBJ2-7; v_call: TRBV6-2/TRBV6-3; cdr3_aa: CASSYSSLGTYEQYF
j_call: TRBJ2-1; v_call: TRBV29-1; cdr3_aa: CSVDSAGGGYNEQFF
j_call: TRBJ2-5; v_call: TRBV2; cdr3_aa: CASSWTSGTEETQYF
j_call: TRBJ2-2; v_call: TRBV6-5; cdr3_aa: CASSYSNRNTGELFF
j_call: TRBJ2-7; v_call: TRBV7-2; cdr3_aa: CASSPAGSGAYEQYF